The clone carrying this TCR beta chain has a count of ten or more. Time point indicated: pre-sensitization, week 0. Noted treatment: therapeutic diphenylcyclopropenone sensitization with weekly scalp DPC. This sample is drawn from a study of human T cells and chemical hapten exposure. The CDR3 covers 15 residues. With 3 bases clipped from V and 8 bases from J, the junction kept 7 bases outside the gene matches. The germline V gene has CDR1 MGHDK and CDR2 SYGVNS. A single record per CDR3 protein comes from TCRdb applying MiXCR to the RACE reads. The sample has around 330,000 distinct CDR3 sequences, around 5.5% seen once.

This TCR derives from a woman aged 18-29 years with alopecia areata. Some clones in this sample may be carry-over from other donors' samples. Sequenced material: whole blood, taken in connection with sensitization to the hapten diphenylcyclopropenone (DPC). V usage is TRBV25-1 and J usage is TRBJ1-4; 9 bases line up with TRBD1. The CDR3 loop is CASSEATGGEEKLFF. CDR3 DNA sequence: TGTGCCAGCAGTGAGGCAACAGGGGGCGAGGAAAAACTGTTTTTT.